A single sample gave rise to the 14 T cell receptor beta chains below, sequenced in a study of blood T cells in healthy people across ages. For the second PCR, which ran for roughly 6 to 12 cycles, a sample-barcoded 5' primer and a J-beta primer mix were used. One entry per CDR3 protein results from TCRdb running MiXCR on the 5' RACE reads. This sample has hundreds of thousands of distinct CDR3 sequences; 40% to 50% occur once, and the top ten carry roughly a fifth. Sample: blood. These receptors all stem from a man between 60 and 75 years old in good health.

A remark on this clonotype: This may come from a read error, since a much larger clone is one base off. V gene TRBV6-2 or TRBV6-3 combines with J gene TRBJ2-1; D call uncertain. The CDR3 sequence is 12 residues long. Trimming took off 8 bases at V and 13 bases at J, with 18 bases between the two ends. Germline V lookup: CDR1 MNHEY, CDR2 SVGEGT. CDR3 protein: CASSEMKETQFF. The CDR3 coding sequence is TGTGCCAGCTCCGAAATGAAAGAGACCCAGTTCTTC.

The rearrangement uses TRBV28 and TRBJ1-1; D might be TRBD1 (6 bases). Germline V gives CDR1 MDHEN, CDR2 SYDVKM. The CDR3 extends over 13 amino acids. Deletions cut 6 bases from V and 5 bases from J, with 13 bases between. CDR3 sequence (DNA): TGTGCCAGCAGGCCGGGGGGCGCGACTGAAGCTTTCTTT. It is translated as CASRPGGATEAFF.

There are a few counts of this clonotype. This chain uses TRBV7-2 with TRBJ2-7; 8 bases line up with TRBD1. The V and J ends lost 6 bases and 5 bases, in that order; junction bases with no gene match: 12. This CDR3 has 15 residues. Germline-derived CDR1 and CDR2 are SGHTA and FQGNSA. The DNA for the CDR3 is TGTGCCAGCAGTCTCCCCCGGACAGGGACCGACGAGCAGTACTTC. As protein: CASSLPRTGTDEQYF.

This sequence joins TRBV13 and TRBJ2-3; 9 positions match TRBD1. Germline V gives CDR1 PRHDT, CDR2 FYEKMQ (reference sequence). Trimming at V came to 2 bases and at J to 3 bases, leaving 3 bases not matched to a gene. The CDR3 covers 15 residues. The CDR3 DNA reads TGTGCCAGCAGCTTACACGGGACAGGGACAGATACGCAGTATTTT. As protein: CASSLHGTGTDTQYF.

This chain joins TRBV9 and TRBJ2-7; the D is unclear. CDR1 SGDLS and CDR2 YYNGEE come from the germline V gene. V lost 0 bases, J lost 2 bases, and 9 bases lay in between. This CDR3 comprises 14 residues. The CDR3 coding sequence is TGTGCCAGCAGCGTAGGGAGCAGCACCTACGAGCAGTACTTC. Protein product: CASSVGSSTYEQYF.

In DNA form, the CDR3 reads TGTGCCAGCAGCTTAAGACAGGCGGGCTACTCTGGGGCCAACGTCCTGACTTTC. Translating it yields CASSLRQAGYSGANVLTF. The chain has TRBV11-2 and TRBJ2-6, with a tentative D call TRBD1 (6 bases). Germline CDR1 reads SGHAT; CDR2 reads FQNNGV. Trimming cost V 2 bases and J 0 bases, with 14 bases left between them. This CDR3 contains 18 residues.

This clonotype was recorded many times. This rearrangement joins TRBV6-5 to TRBJ2-1; tentative D call: TRBD2 (7 bases). The germline CDR1 and CDR2 sequences are MNHEY and SVGAGI. This CDR3 is 15 amino acids long. V lost 5 bases and J lost 9, with 20 bases in between. CDR3 protein: CASSRLGGRMVEQFF. The CDR3 DNA sequence: TGTGCCAGCAGTAGACTCGGGGGGCGGATGGTTGAGCAGTTCTTC.

The chain combines TRBV5-1 with TRBJ2-2; 7 nucleotides line up with TRBD2. The length of the CDR3 is 16 residues. The germline CDR1 and CDR2 sequences are SGHRS and YFSETQ. Trimming removed 0 bases from V and 1 base from J; junction bases left unmatched: 3. The CDR3 sequence is CASSLVAGVNTGELFF. The CDR3 DNA is TGCGCCAGCAGCTTGGTCGCGGGGGTGAACACCGGGGAGCTGTTTTTT.

The chain carries TRBV30 and TRBJ1-2, with 10 positions matching TRBD1. This CDR3 is 14 amino acids long. Germline V gene data show CDR1 as GTSNPN and CDR2 as SVGIG (reference sequence). V shed 5 bases and J 6 bases; nucleotides not matched to a gene: 9. Written as DNA, the CDR3 is TGTGCCTGGCGGACAGGGGGTCGGTTGGATGGCTACACCTTC. Translation: CAWRTGGRLDGYTF.

This clonotype was counted at least ten times. As DNA, the CDR3 is TGTGCCAGCAGGACGCCGAAAAGAAAAGAGACCCAGTACTTC. The encoded protein is CASRTPKRKETQYF. The chain carries TRBV6-1 and TRBJ2-5; no definite D call. The CDR3 loop spans 14 amino acids. Per germline, CDR1 MNHNS and CDR2 SASEGT. V lost 6 bases and J 3 bases, leaving 14 bases between the germline ends.

This clonotype showed up just a few times. The J gene is TRBJ2-1, the V gene TRBV20-1, with a weak D call TRBD2 (5 bases). CDR1 and CDR2 (germline): DFQATT, SNEGSKA (reference sequence). With 0 bases removed from V and 7 bases from J, the gap between germline ends came to 10 bases. The CDR3 totals 13 residues. Here the CDR3 reads CSARDNWRNEQFF. Written as DNA, the CDR3 is TGCAGTGCTAGAGATAATTGGAGGAATGAGCAGTTCTTC.

The chain couples TRBV14 to TRBJ1-2; D possibly corresponds to TRBD1 (6 bases). V was pared by 4 bases and J by 7 bases, with 16 bases between. CDR3 size: 14 residues. Germline-derived CDR1 and CDR2 are SGHDN and FVKESK. DNA of the CDR3: TGTGCCAGCAGCCCCTTGGGGGGCGCGAGTGGCTACACCTTC. As protein: CASSPLGGASGYTF.

V usage is TRBV6-1 and J usage is TRBJ1-4, with 7 bases matching TRBD1. V was pared by 3 bases and J by 5 bases, with 6 bases of the junction left unmatched. From germline, CDR1 is MNHNS and CDR2 SASEGT. The CDR3 covers 15 residues. The CDR3 here is CASSDHRTGNEKLFF. The CDR3 DNA sequence: TGTGCCAGCAGTGACCACAGGACAGGAAATGAAAAACTGTTTTTT.

There are a few counts of this clonotype. This chain uses TRBV27 with TRBJ2-4, with TRBD1 identical over 10 bases. There are 14 residues in the CDR3. Germline CDR1 MNHEY, CDR2 SMNVEV (reference sequence). Trimming removed 4 bases from V and 6 bases from J; junction bases left unmatched: 3. This CDR3 is CASSSTGGLNIQYF. The CDR3 DNA follows: TGTGCCAGCAGTTCGACAGGGGGCCTAAACATTCAGTACTTC.